These 13 T cell receptor beta chains share one sample of origin, sequenced in a study of persistence of HIV-infected CD4 T cells. This was the immunoSEQ version 4 assay in survey mode. The data were produced by immunoSEQ multiplex PCR, yet TCRdb's version contains in-frame clones alone and is incomplete. The table lists more than 35,000 clones, about 89% of them singletons. These receptors have no known antigen. This nonspecific control used anti-CD3/anti-CD28 bead stimulation of CD4+ T cells. Sorting selected CD4+ T cells upregulating both CD40 ligand and CD69. The sample in question was CD4+ T cells sorted from PBMCs after approximately 19-hour stimulation, obtained from a patient who received antiretroviral therapy. The receptors originated from an adult man with HIV who was CMV-seropositive.

CDR3 region: CASSFLLMRGGHTNYGYTF. Written as DNA, the CDR3 is TGTGCCAGCAGCTTCTTGCTGATGCGGGGGGGGCATACTAACTATGGCTACACCTTC. The chain joins TRBV28 to TRBJ1-2; D is perhaps TRBD1 (6 bases). Germline V lookup: CDR1 MDHEN, CDR2 SYDVKM. The CDR3 covers 19 residues. Trimming took off 6 bases at V and 0 bases at J, with 26 bases between the two ends.

The chain uses TRBV24-1 and TRBJ2-1; possible D gene TRBD2, 6 bases. Trimming took off 2 bases at V and 8 bases at J, with 18 bases between the two ends. The CDR3 runs to 16 residues. CDR1 is KGHDR and CDR2 is SFDVKD in the germline V gene. CDR3 loop: CATSDSRMRGAYEQFF. CDR3 DNA sequence: TGTGCCACCAGTGATTCCCGTATGCGCGGGGCCTATGAGCAGTTCTTC.

The chain links TRBV9 to TRBJ1-4; no firm D call. The CDR3 length is 15 residues. V was cut by 4 bases and J by 8 bases, with 18 bases left in between. CDR1 SGDLS and CDR2 YYNGEE come from the germline V gene. The CDR3 region is CASSTVPGSGEKLFF. The CDR3, as DNA: TGTGCCAGCAGCACCGTTCCGGGGTCGGGCGAAAAACTGTTTTTT.

The sample holds one count of this clone. This chain connects TRBV18 to TRBJ1-2, with D possibly matching TRBD1 (5 bases). Germline V lookup: CDR1 KGHSH, CDR2 LQKENI. Trimming took off 5 bases at V and 4 bases at J, with 11 bases between the two ends. The CDR3 spans 13 residues. CDR3 bases: TGTGCCAGCTCAAAAGGGGAGCTCTATGGCTACACCTTC. Protein sequence: CASSKGELYGYTF.

The chain has TRBV3-1 (or the pseudogene TRBV3-2) and TRBJ2-1; D is possibly TRBD1 (5 bases). The CDR3 runs to 17 residues. V was clipped by 4 bases and J by 8 bases, with 24 bases between them. Germline-derived CDR1 and CDR2 are LGHDT and YNNKEL (reference sequence). CDR3 DNA: TGTGCCAGCAGCCCTCAGGCAGGGTGGGCGACACCGGATGAGCAGTTCTTC. Translated: CASSPQAGWATPDEQFF.

The V call is TRBV10-3, the J call TRBJ2-3; 11 bases are a match to TRBD1. Germline V gene sequence: CDR1 ENHRY, CDR2 SYGVKD. Trimming took 8 bases from V and 4 from J; bases not matched to a gene: 17. The CDR3 has 18 residues. As DNA, the CDR3 is TGTGCCATCGGAGTAGGACAGGGGGCGAGTAGGCCCCCAGATACGCAGTATTTT. Translated, it gives CAIGVGQGASRPPDTQYF.

This sequence joins TRBV11-2 and TRBJ2-3; TRBD2 matches 12 bases. The germline CDR1 and CDR2 sequences are SGHAT and FQNNGV. The ends lost 3 bases at V and 0 bases at J; junction bases unmatched: 10. The CDR3 is made up of 19 amino acids. CDR3 in amino acids: CASSFKLTSGGLSTDTQYF. CDR3 in DNA: TGTGCCAGCAGCTTTAAGTTAACTAGCGGGGGGCTTAGCACAGATACGCAGTATTTT.

This chain joins TRBV7-3 and TRBJ1-1; D might be TRBD1 (5 bases). This CDR3 is built from 14 residues. Germline V gene data show CDR1 as SGHTA and CDR2 as FQGTGA. Trimming shortened V by 0 bases and J by 0 bases, and 5 bases separated the two germline ends. DNA for the CDR3: TGTGCCAGCAGCTTAACGGGGCTGAACACTGAAGCTTTCTTT. Amino acid sequence: CASSLTGLNTEAFF.

This chain connects TRBV28 to TRBJ2-3; perhaps TRBD2 as D (6 bases). CDR1 MDHEN and CDR2 SYDVKM come from the germline V gene. V lost 7 bases and J 0 bases, leaving 20 bases between the germline ends. This CDR3 has 17 amino acids. The CDR3 is CASNPVTSYTSTDTQYF. The CDR3 nucleotides read TGTGCCAGCAATCCCGTGACTAGTTATACTAGCACAGATACGCAGTATTTT.

This chain connects TRBV12-5 to TRBJ1-1; D not resolved. Per germline, CDR1 LGHNT and CDR2 FRNRAP. V lost 3 bases to trimming and J lost 1 base, with 6 bases between them. The CDR3 contains 13 residues. CDR3 DNA: TGTGCTAGTGGTTTTACGGAGAACACTGAAGCTTTCTTT. Its protein is CASGFTENTEAFF.

The rearrangement links TRBV25-1 to TRBJ2-1; D is unclear. Trimming shortened V by 2 bases and J by 0 bases, and 8 bases separated the two germline ends. The CDR3 sequence is 15 residues long. Germline CDR1 reads MGHDK; CDR2 reads SYGVNS. CDR3 loop: CASSEGRSSYNEQFF. DNA for the CDR3: TGTGCCAGCAGTGAAGGACGGAGCTCCTACAATGAGCAGTTCTTC. Full variable domain (missing parts from reference TRBV25-1 and TRBJ2-1): EADIYQTPRYLVIGTGKKITLECSQTMGHDKMYWYQQDPGMELHLIHYSYGVNSTEKGDLSSESTVSRIRTEHFPLTLESARPSHTSQYLCASSEGRSSYNEQFFGPGTRLTVL.

CDR3 in amino acids: CASSLYHSGANVLTF. The DNA of the CDR3 is TGTGCCAGCAGTTTATACCACTCTGGGGCCAACGTCCTGACTTTC. The chain carries TRBV28 and TRBJ2-6; D call uncertain. The CDR3 runs to 15 residues. Germline V lookup: CDR1 MDHEN, CDR2 SYDVKM. The germline V and J ends were trimmed by 1 base and 0 bases, with 4 bases remaining between them.

The chain recombines TRBV6-1 with TRBJ1-6, with D perhaps TRBD1 (5 bases). CDR1 and CDR2 (germline): MNHNS, SASEGT. The CDR3 length is 14 residues. V was pared by 2 bases and J by 5 bases, with 7 bases between. CDR3 residues: CASSEWGNNSPLHF. CDR3 nucleotides: TGTGCCAGCAGTGAATGGGGGAATAATTCACCCCTCCACTTT.